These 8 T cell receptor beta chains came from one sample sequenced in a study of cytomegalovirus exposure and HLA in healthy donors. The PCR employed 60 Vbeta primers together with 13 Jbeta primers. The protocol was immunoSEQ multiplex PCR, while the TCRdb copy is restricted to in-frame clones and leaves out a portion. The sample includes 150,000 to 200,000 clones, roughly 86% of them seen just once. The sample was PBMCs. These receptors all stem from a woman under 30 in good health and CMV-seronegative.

This chain's CDR3 is CASRLQPGNTIYF. CDR3 bases: TGTGCCAGCAGATTACAACCTGGAAACACCATATATTTT. The rearrangement uses TRBV6-5 and TRBJ1-3; D gene uncertain. Trimming cost V 6 bases and J 2 bases, with 8 bases left between them. The CDR3 totals 13 residues. CDR1 and CDR2 (germline): MNHEY, SVGAGI.

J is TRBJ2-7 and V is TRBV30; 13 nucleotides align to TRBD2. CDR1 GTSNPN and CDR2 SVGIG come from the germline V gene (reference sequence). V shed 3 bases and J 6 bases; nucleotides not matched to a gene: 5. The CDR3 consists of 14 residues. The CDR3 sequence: CAWRGLAGLSEQYF. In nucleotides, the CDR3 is TGTGCCTGGAGGGGACTAGCGGGACTCTCCGAGCAGTACTTC.

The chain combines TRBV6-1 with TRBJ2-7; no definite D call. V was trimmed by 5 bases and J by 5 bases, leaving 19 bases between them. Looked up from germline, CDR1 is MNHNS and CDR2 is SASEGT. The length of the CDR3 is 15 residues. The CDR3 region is CASSPRFGHLHEQYF. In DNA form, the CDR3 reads TGTGCCAGCAGTCCCCGCTTTGGCCACCTCCACGAGCAGTACTTC.

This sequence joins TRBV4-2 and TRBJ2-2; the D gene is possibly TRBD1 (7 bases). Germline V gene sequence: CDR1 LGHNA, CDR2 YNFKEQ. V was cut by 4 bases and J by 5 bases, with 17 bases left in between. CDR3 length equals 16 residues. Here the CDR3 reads CASSLRTTRGTGELFF. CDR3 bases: TGTGCCAGCAGCCTGCGGACTACCAGGGGGACCGGGGAGCTGTTTTTT.

CDR3 in DNA: TGTGCCAGCAGCACCGGGACAGCTTCCTACGAGCAGTACTTC. Translating gives CASSTGTASYEQYF. The chain employs TRBV9 and TRBJ2-7, with 7 bases matching TRBD1. Germline V CDR1 and CDR2: SGDLS, YYNGEE. There are 14 residues in the CDR3. Losses at the gene ends were 4 bases for V and 1 base for J; bases not matched to a gene: 5.

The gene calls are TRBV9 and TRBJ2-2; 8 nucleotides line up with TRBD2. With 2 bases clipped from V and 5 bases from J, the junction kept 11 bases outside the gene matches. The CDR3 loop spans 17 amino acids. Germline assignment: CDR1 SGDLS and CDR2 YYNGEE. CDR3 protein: CASSVKTRLAGTGELFF. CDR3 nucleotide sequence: TGTGCCAGCAGCGTGAAGACCCGGCTAGCGGGTACCGGGGAGCTGTTTTTT.

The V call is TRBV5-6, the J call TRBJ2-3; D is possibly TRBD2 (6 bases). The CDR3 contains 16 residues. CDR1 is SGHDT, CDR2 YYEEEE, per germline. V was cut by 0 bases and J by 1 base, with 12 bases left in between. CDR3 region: CASSLALRGRTDTQYF. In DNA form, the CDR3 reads TGTGCCAGCAGCTTGGCCTTGCGGGGCCGCACAGATACGCAGTATTTT. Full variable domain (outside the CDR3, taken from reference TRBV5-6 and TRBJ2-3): DAGVTQSPTHLIKTRGQQVTLRCSPKSGHDTVSWYQQALGQGPQFIFQYYEEEERQRGNFPDRFSGHQFPNYSSELNVNALLLGDSALYLCASSLALRGRTDTQYFGPGTRLTVL.

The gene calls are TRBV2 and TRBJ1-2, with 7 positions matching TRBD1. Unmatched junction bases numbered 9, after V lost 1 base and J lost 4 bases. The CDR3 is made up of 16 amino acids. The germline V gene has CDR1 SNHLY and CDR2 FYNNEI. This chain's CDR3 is CASSEGDSWRAYGYTF. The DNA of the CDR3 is TGTGCCAGCAGTGAAGGGGACAGTTGGAGGGCCTATGGCTACACCTTC. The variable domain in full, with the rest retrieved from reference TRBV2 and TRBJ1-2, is EPEVTQTPSHQVTQMGQEVILRCVPISNHLYFYWYRQILGQKVEFLVSFYNNEISEKSEIFDDQFSVERPDGSNFTLKIRSTKLEDSAMYFCASSEGDSWRAYGYTFGSGTRLTVV.